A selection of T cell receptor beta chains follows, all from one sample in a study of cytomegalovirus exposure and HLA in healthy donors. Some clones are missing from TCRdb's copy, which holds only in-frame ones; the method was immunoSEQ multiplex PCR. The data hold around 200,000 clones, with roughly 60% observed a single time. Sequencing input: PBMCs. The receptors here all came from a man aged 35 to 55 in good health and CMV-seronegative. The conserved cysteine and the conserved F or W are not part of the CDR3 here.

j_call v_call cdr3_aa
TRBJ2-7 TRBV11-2 ASSQSYEQY
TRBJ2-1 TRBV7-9 SSSPEGEQF
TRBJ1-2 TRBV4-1 AGSQGRGEVYGYT
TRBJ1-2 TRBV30 AFSRGQGNYGYT
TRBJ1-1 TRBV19 ASSPATSNTEAF
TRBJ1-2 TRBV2 ASSVPGTGKWYGYT
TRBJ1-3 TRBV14 ASSQLRAGLGNTIY
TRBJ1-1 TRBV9 ASSPNRGGTEAF
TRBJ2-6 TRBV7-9 ASSLSRGSGANVLT
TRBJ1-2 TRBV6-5 ASSSWTVNYGYT
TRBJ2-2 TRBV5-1 ASSGGLAGRTGELF
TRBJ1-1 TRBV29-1 SVEGGGGTEAF
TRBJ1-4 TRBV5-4 ASSEGGRSGEKLF
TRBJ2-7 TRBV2 ASSRRDRVYEQY
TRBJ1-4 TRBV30 AWRQGGGNEKLF
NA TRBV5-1 ASSHTGTSGYEQY
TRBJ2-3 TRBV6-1 ASSEGARLSTDTQY
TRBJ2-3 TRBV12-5 ASGLVPGSSTDTQY
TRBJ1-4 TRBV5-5 ASSLASWREEKLF
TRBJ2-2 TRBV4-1 ASSQDRGRTGELF
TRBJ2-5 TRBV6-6 ASSYLADREGETQY
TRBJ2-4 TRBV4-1 ASSQPREGKNIQY
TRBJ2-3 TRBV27 ASSLAGGTDTQY
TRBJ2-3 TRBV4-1 ASSPWKGGGGTDTQY
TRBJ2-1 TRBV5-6 ASSINRQAREQF
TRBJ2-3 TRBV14 ASSGSTDTQY
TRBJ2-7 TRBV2 ASRAGTSGTEQY
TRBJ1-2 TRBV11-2 ASSPSGQFYGYT
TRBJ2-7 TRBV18 ASSYGTDYEQY
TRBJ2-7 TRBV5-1 ASSLGDRGHEQY
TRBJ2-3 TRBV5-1 ASSVDFTDTQY
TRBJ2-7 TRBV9 ASSVDSGIGYEQY
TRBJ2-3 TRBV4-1 ASSQVTTSGTDTQY
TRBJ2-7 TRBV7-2 ASSLLGYAYEQY
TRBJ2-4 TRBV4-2 ASSQVQGTGIPKNIQY
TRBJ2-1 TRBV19 ASSMVAGGPGEQF
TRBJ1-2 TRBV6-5 ASSYSQSLSYT
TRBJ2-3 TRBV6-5 ASRFRGSSTDTQY
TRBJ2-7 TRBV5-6 ASSWGDREVGEQY
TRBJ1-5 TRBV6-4 ASSETGGEQPQH
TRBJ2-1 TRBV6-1 ASSGSLLAGGLGEQF
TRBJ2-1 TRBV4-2 ASSQEGAGGLQF
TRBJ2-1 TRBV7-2 ASSLTQGYNEQF
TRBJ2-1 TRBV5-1 ASSLRDSSYNEQF
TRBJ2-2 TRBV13 ASSPVTGDTGELF
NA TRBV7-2 ASSFTAGHSYEQY
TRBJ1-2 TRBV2 ASNGNYGYT
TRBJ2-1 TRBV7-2 ASSLAPTSGYRV
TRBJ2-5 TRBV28 ASSLRMISGALGETQY
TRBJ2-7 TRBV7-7 ASRPSPAGGLVEQY
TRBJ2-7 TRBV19 ASSIEGTLSSYEQY
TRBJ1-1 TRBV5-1 ASSLVGRENTEAF
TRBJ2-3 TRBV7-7 ASSFSGRAATQY
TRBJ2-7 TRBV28 ASSSTRLAGTLYEQY
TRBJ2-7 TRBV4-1 ASSLRTDSSYEQY
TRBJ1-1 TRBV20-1 SAFRNTEAF
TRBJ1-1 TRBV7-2 ASSFDRGDTEAF